The clone carrying this TCR beta chain was observed a single time. As handled by the study authors: By means of reference gene primer amplification, nucleated cell counts were estimated. TCRdb's copy holds only in-frame clones and misses some; the assay was immunoSEQ multiplex PCR. V and J calls and clone size are those listed in that table; D and trimming were worked out from the DNA. The table lists 180,000 or so clones, 70% to 90% of them singletons. This record belongs to a study of blood T cell repertoires in COVID-19. Across the study: Acute and convalescent COVID-19 specimens originated in the United States, Italy and Spain. T cells, B-cell-depleted T cells, or PBMCs provided the cDNA or gDNA that served as material.

In germline, CDR1 is LGHDT, CDR2 YNNKEL (reference sequence). Trimming removed 3 bases at V and 3 bases at J, with 9 bases between. CDR3 length equals 15 residues. This TCR was sampled from an elderly woman with acute or convalescent COVID-19. The V call is TRBV3-1 (or the pseudogene TRBV3-2), the J call TRBJ2-6; maybe TRBD1 (6 bases). Sequenced material: peripheral blood. CDR3 DNA: TGTGCCAGCAGCCAGCAGGGGAGTGGGGCCAACGTCCTGACTTTC. Its protein is CASSQQGSGANVLTF.